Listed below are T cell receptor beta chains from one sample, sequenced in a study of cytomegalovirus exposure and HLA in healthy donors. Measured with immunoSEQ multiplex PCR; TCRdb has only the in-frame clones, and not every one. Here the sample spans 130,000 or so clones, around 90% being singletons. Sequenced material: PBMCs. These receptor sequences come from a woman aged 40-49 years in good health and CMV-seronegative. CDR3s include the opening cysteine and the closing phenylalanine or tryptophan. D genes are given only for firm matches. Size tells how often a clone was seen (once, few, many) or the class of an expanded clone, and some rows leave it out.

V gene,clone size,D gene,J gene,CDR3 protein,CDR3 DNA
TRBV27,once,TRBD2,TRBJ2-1,CASSLGLAGAIEQFF,TGTGCCAGCAGTTTAGGGCTAGCGGGAGCAATTGAGCAGTTCTTC
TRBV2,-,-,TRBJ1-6,CASSVEGLAITSPLHF,TGTGCCAGCAGTGTAGAGGGTCTCGCGATCACTTCACCCCTCCACTTT
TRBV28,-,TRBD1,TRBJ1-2,CASRVGQGYGYTF,TGTGCCAGCAGGGTGGGACAGGGGTATGGCTACACCTTC
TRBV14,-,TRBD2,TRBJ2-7,CASSHQRGPSYEQYF,TGTGCCAGCAGCCATCAGCGGGGACCCTCCTACGAGCAGTACTTC
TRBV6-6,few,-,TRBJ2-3,CASRDPWGGKTDTQYF,TGTGCCAGCAGGGACCCCTGGGGCGGGAAGACAGATACGCAGTATTTT
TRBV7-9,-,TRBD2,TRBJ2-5,CSSSFGTSGTQETQYF,TGTTCCAGCAGCTTTGGGACTAGCGGGACCCAAGAGACCCAGTACTTC
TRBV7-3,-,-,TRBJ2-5,CASSPRRGTGSETQYF,TGTGCCAGCAGCCCCCGAAGAGGAACAGGTTCCGAGACCCAGTACTTC
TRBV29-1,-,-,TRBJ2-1,CSVVPVEGTYGSEQFF,TGCAGCGTTGTTCCTGTTGAAGGGACTTACGGCAGTGAGCAGTTCTTC
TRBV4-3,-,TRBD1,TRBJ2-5,CASSQDGPGGSIPETQYF,TGCGCCAGCAGCCAAGATGGGCCAGGGGGCAGCATTCCGGAGACCCAGTACTTC
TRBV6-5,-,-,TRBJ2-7,CASSYSRGRGTYEQYF,TGTGCCAGCAGTTACTCGAGAGGCCGGGGGACCTACGAGCAGTACTTC
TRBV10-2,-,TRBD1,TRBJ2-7,CASLARTGRYEQYF,TGCGCCAGCCTTGCGAGGACAGGGCGCTACGAGCAGTACTTC
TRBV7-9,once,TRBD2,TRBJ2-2,CASSASGRTGELFF,TGTGCCAGCAGCGCTAGCGGGAGGACCGGGGAGCTGTTTTTT
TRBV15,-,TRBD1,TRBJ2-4,CATSRDPGQGGWDIQYF,TGTGCCACCAGCAGAGATCCCGGACAGGGAGGATGGGACATTCAGTACTTC
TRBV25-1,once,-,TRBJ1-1,CASNGAGGSTEAFF,TGTGCCAGCAACGGGGCGGGAGGGAGCACTGAAGCTTTCTTT
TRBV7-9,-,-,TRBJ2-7,CASSSLYEQYF,TGTGCCAGCAGTTCTCTCTACGAGCAGTACTTC
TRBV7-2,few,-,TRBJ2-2,CASSPQDTGELFF,TGTGCCAGCAGCCCCCAGGATACCGGGGAGCTGTTTTTT
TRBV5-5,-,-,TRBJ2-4,CASSPGQTLAKNIQYF,TGTGCCAGCAGCCCCGGACAGACACTAGCCAAAAACATTCAGTACTTC
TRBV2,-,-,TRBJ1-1,CASSGGSTEAFF,TGTGCCAGCAGTGGAGGATCCACTGAAGCTTTCTTT
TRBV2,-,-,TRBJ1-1,CASMGGSTEAFF,TGTGCCAGCATGGGGGGTAGCACTGAAGCTTTCTTT
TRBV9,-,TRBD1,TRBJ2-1,CASNLGQGINEQFF,TGTGCCAGCAACCTCGGACAGGGGATCAATGAGCAGTTCTTC
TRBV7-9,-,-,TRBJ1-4,CASSPGQSATNEKLFF,TGTGCCAGCAGCCCCGGACAGAGTGCAACTAATGAAAAACTGTTTTTT
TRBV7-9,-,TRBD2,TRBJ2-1,CASSTTSGGPHEQFF,TGTGCCAGCAGCACCACTAGCGGGGGGCCCCATGAGCAGTTCTTC
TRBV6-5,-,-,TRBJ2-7,CASRSGEQDEQYF,TGTGCCAGTAGATCGGGAGAACAGGACGAGCAGTACTTC